These 4 T cell receptor beta chains were sequenced from one sample in a study of control samples from healthy donors and cancer patients. Using immunoSEQ multiplex PCR, the repertoire was profiled, and TCRdb retains in-frame clones only, with some absent. The sample includes approximately 190,000 clones. The sequenced material came from blood. The receptors derive from a woman aged 25 to 45 in good health.

The chain uses TRBV5-1 and TRBJ2-1; 13 bases match TRBD2. Germline CDR1 and CDR2: SGHRS and YFSETQ. This CDR3 spans 14 amino acids. The ends lost 5 bases at V and 7 bases at J; junction bases unmatched: 3. The chain's CDR3 is CASRGTSGVNEQFF. As DNA, the CDR3 is TGCGCCAGCAGAGGGACTAGCGGGGTGAATGAGCAGTTCTTC. Full variable domain (outside the CDR3, taken from reference TRBV5-1 and TRBJ2-1): KAGVTQTPRYLIKTRGQQVTLSCSPISGHRSVSWYQQTPGQGLQFLFEYFSETQRNKGNFPGRFSGRQFSNSRSEMNVSTLELGDSALYLCASRGTSGVNEQFFGPGTRLTVL.

V and J are TRBV7-9 and TRBJ1-4; TRBD1 matches 7 bases. This CDR3 spans 17 amino acids. Losses at the gene ends were 2 bases for V and 4 bases for J; bases not matched to a gene: 10. Germline assignment: CDR1 SEHNR and CDR2 FQNEAQ (reference sequence). CDR3: CASSLNSWGQSNEKLFF. The CDR3 nucleotides are TGTGCCAGCAGCTTAAATAGTTGGGGACAGAGTAATGAAAAACTGTTTTTT.

The chain joins TRBV4-1 to TRBJ1-5; D remains unclear. The CDR3 is 14 amino acids. Germline values: CDR1 MGHRA, CDR2 YSYEKL. V was shortened by 4 bases and J by 2 bases, with 9 bases between the two germline ends. The CDR3, as DNA: TGCGCCAGCAGCCCCATATCGGGCAATCAGCCCCAGCATTTT. Its translation is CASSPISGNQPQHF.

The chain is built from TRBV5-1 and TRBJ2-3; 7 bases are a match to TRBD1. Germline V gene sequence: CDR1 SGHRS, CDR2 YFSETQ. V lost 4 bases and J lost 0; bases outside the gene matches: 2. CDR3 length equals 14 residues. The DNA for the CDR3 is TGCGCCAGCAGCCTGGACAGGAGCACAGATACGCAGTATTTT. Translated, it gives CASSLDRSTDTQYF.